This entry describes one T cell receptor beta chain. Antigen: not known. The junction differs from germline at one of its ends, possibly a read error. This sample stems from a study of T cell repertoires in cytomegalovirus infection. Germline assignment: CDR1 LNHDA and CDR2 SQIVND (reference sequence). The CDR3 has 12 amino acids. Each CDR3 protein gets one entry after TCRdb re-called the reads with MiXCR. Of a few hundred thousand distinct CDR3 sequences in the sample, approximately 40% were seen once. Whole-study results and caveats: HLA-C-restricted CMV clonotypes gave the most frequent clonotype in two of eight donors.

This receptor was obtained from a human donor in good health (CMV status not recorded). Some clones in this sample may be carry-over from other donors' samples. This specimen consisted of cultured PBMCs, obtained from culture after CMV antigen stimulation. V is TRBV19 and J is TRBJ2-5; no definite D call. The CDR3 DNA reads as TGTGCCAATAGTATAGGGCGAGAGACCCAGTACTTC. This sequence encodes CANSIGRETQYF.